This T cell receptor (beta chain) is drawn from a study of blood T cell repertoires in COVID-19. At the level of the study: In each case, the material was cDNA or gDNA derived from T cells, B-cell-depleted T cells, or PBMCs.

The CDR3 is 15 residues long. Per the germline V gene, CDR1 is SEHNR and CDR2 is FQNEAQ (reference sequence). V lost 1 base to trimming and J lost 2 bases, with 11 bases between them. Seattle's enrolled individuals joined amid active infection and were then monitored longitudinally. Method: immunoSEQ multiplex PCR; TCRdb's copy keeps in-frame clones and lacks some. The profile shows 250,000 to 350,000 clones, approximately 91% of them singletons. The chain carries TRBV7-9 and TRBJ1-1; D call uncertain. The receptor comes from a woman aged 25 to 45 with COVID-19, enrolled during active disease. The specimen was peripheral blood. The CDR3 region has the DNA TGTGCCAGCAGCTTAGTGCAGGCCACCAACACTGAAGCTTTCTTT. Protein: CASSLVQATNTEAFF.